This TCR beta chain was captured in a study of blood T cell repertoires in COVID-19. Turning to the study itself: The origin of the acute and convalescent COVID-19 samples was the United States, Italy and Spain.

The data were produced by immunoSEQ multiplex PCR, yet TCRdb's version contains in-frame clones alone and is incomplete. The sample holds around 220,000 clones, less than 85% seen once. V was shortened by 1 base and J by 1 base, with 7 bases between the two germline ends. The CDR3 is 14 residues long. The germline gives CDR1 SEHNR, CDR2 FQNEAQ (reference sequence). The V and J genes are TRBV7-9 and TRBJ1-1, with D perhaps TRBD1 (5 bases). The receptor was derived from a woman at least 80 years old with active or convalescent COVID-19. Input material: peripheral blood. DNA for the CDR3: TGTGCCAGCAGCTTAGATCAGGGGAACACTGAAGCTTTCTTT. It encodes CASSLDQGNTEAFF. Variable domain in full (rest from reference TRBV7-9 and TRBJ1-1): DTGVSQNPRHKITKRGQNVTFRCDPISEHNRLYWYRQTLGQGPEFLTYFQNEAQLEKSRLLSDRFSAERPKGSFSTLEIQRTEQGDSAMYLCASSLDQGNTEAFFGQGTRLTVV.